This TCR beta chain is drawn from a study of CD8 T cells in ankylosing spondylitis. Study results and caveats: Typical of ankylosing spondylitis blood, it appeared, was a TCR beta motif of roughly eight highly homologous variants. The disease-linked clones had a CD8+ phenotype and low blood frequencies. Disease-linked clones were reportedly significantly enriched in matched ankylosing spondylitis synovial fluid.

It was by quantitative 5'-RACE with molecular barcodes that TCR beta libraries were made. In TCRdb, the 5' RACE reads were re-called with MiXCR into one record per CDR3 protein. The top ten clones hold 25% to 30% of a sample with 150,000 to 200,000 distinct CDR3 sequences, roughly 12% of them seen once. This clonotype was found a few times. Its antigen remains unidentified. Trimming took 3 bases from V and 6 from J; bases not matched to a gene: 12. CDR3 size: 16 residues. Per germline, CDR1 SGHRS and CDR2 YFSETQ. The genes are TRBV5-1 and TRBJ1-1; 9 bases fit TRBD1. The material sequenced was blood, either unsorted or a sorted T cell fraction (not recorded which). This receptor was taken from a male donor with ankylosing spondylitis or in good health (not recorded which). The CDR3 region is CASSSQPGQGVPEAFF. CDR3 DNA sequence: TGCGCCAGCAGCTCACAGCCGGGACAGGGAGTGCCTGAAGCTTTCTTT.